This TCR beta chain is from a study of post-analysis software for immune sequencing data. Libraries were made from TCR beta cDNA, and they carried unique molecular identifiers. TCRdb reprocessed the PCR reads via MiXCR and lists one record per CDR3 protein. There are about 500,000 distinct CDR3 sequences in the sample; 45% occur only once, and 12% lies in the top ten. The CDR3 sequence is 14 residues long. Germline loops: CDR1 SGDLS, CDR2 YYNGEE. V lost 4 bases to trimming and J lost 6 bases; unmatched junction nucleotides: 4. Study-level findings and limits: Five or six TRBV segments were more frequent in patients than controls; TRBV5-6, TRBV5-1 and TRBV20-1 belonged to this group.

Turning to this clonotype: Its antigen remains unidentified.

The TCR comes from a girl aged 10-17 years with multiple sclerosis. Sample: blood. The V call is TRBV9, the J call TRBJ2-4; 10 bases are shared with TRBD1. The CDR3 nucleotides read TGTGCCAGCAGCCCCGGACAGGGGGTAAACATTCAGTACTTC. Translation gives CASSPGQGVNIQYF.